The clone carrying this TCR beta chain was observed many times. These data come from a study of T-cell reconstitution after alpha-beta-depleted transplantation in children. Preparation of the TCRbeta library was carried out with unique molecular identifiers. TCRdb reprocessed the PCR reads via MiXCR and lists one record per CDR3 protein. Among more than 200,000 distinct CDR3 sequences listed, about 23% were seen once. The sequencing here drew on PBMCs, taken before TCRalphabeta/CD19-depleted stem cell transplant. This TCR derives from a girl aged 2-10 years with Fanconi anemia, due to receive a stem cell transplant.

The CDR3 protein is CSATAKIPNYGYTF. CDR3 sequence (DNA): TGCAGTGCTACAGCGAAAATACCTAACTATGGCTACACCTTC. The chain recombines TRBV20-1 with TRBJ1-2, with no clear D. This CDR3 is 14 amino acids long. The ends were cut back, 4 bases at V and 0 bases at J, with 12 bases in the middle. The V gene's germline CDR1 is DFQATT and CDR2 SNEGSKA (reference sequence).